The rows below give T cell receptor beta chains drawn from one sample of a study of T cells in Graves' hyperthyroidism and ophthalmopathy. TCRdb recomputed calls from the multiplex PCR reads with MiXCR, one row per CDR3 protein. The table shows hundreds of thousands of distinct CDR3 sequences, with about 15% occurring only once. Sequencing used blood. These receptors were collected from a woman younger than 30 with Graves' hyperthyroidism. The CDR3 runs from the conserved cysteine through the conserved F or W. The order of the fields is D gene, J gene, V gene, clone size, CDR3 DNA, CDR3 protein. A D gene is named only where the DNA matches it firmly. Size values are once, few and many counts, or a class for expanded clones, and some rows have none.

>TRBD1|TRBJ1-6|TRBV20-1|-
TGCAGTGCTAGAACTCAGGGGGCGTCCTATAATTCACCCCTCCACTTT
CSARTQGASYNSPLHF
>-|TRBJ2-5|TRBV11-2|many
TGTGCCAGCAGCACCACGGGACCGAAAAAAGAGACCCAGTACTTC
CASSTTGPKKETQYF
>-|TRBJ1-1|TRBV5-6|many
TGTGCCAGCAGCTTGGCCTCTACAATCCGGGAAGCTTTCTTT
CASSLASTIREAFF
>TRBD2|TRBJ2-7|TRBV11-2|many
TGTGCCAGCAGCTTACGTCGATCGGGAGGACCTAGAGAGCAGTACTTC
CASSLRRSGGPREQYF
>TRBD2|TRBJ2-2|TRBV2|-
TGTGCCAGCAGTCGGGAGGTAGTGGGGGAGCTGTTTTTT
CASSREVVGELFF
>TRBD2|TRBJ2-7|TRBV20-1|many
TGCAGTGCTAGTGGGGACTACTCCTACGAGCAGTACTTC
CSASGDYSYEQYF
>-|TRBJ1-1|TRBV9|-
TGTGCCAGCAGCGTAGGAGATCTGAAGAGTACTGAAGCTTTCTTT
CASSVGDLKSTEAFF
>-|TRBJ1-4|TRBV13|many
TGTGCCAGCAGCTTACGGGGGCCTAATGAAAAACTGTTTTTT
CASSLRGPNEKLFF
>-|TRBJ1-2|TRBV18|many
TGTGCCAGCCGCTACACCGTTACCGGGGTTGATGGCTACACCTTC
CASRYTVTGVDGYTF
>-|TRBJ2-7|TRBV19|few
TGTGCCAGTAGTGAACAGGGCCTTGCAACCTACGAGCAGTACTTC
CASSEQGLATYEQYF
>TRBD1|TRBJ2-7|TRBV28|many
TGTGCCAGCAGTTACACAGGGGGCTCCTACGAGCAGTACTTC
CASSYTGGSYEQYF
>-|TRBJ2-7|TRBV11-2|-
TGTGCCAGCACCCCGAATCAGGGAGTACGGCGCTACGAGCAGTACTTC
CASTPNQGVRRYEQYF
>-|TRBJ2-3|TRBV29-1|few
TGCAGCGTTGAAACTAGTGCGACAGATACGCAGTATTTT
CSVETSATDTQYF
>-|TRBJ1-1|TRBV6-2/TRBV6-3|few
TGTGCCAGCAGGGGACAAATTGAAGCTTTCTTT
CASRGQIEAFF
>TRBD2|TRBJ2-3|TRBV27|few
TGTGCCAGCAGACAACTTAGGCGGGAGATGACAGATACGCAGTATTTT
CASRQLRREMTDTQYF
>TRBD2|TRBJ2-3|TRBV9|many
TGTGCCAGCAGCGTAGTCGGTAGCGGGATAGGGACAGATACGCAGTATTTT
CASSVVGSGIGTDTQYF
>-|TRBJ2-7|TRBV19|-
TGTGCCAGTAGTATAGCCCCAGGCGTGAGAGAGCAGTACTTC
CASSIAPGVREQYF
>TRBD2|TRBJ2-2|TRBV12-3/TRBV12-4|many
TGTGCCAGCAGTTTTGCCGGGAGGGCCCGCACCGGGGAGCTGTTTTTT
CASSFAGRARTGELFF
>-|TRBJ2-4|TRBV6-2/TRBV6-3|few
TGTGCCAGCAGCCCAACAGGGCGGGGGAGCATTCAGTACTTC
CASSPTGRGSIQYF
>-|TRBJ2-2|TRBV3-1|many
TGTGCCAGCAGCCAAGATCAGATAGGGGCCGGGGAGCTGTTTTTT
CASSQDQIGAGELFF